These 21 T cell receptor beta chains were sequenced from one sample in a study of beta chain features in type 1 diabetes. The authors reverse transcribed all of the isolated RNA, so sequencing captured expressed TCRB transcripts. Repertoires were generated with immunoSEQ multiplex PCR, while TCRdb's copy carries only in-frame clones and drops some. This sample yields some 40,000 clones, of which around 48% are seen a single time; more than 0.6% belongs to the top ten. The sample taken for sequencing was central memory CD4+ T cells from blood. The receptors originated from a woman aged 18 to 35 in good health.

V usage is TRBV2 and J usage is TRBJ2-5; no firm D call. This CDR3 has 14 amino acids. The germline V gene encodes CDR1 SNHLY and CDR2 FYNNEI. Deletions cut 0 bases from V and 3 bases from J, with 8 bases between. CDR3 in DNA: TGTGCCAGCAGTGAAGCGCTGGTAGAAGAGACCCAGTACTTC. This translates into CASSEALVEETQYF.

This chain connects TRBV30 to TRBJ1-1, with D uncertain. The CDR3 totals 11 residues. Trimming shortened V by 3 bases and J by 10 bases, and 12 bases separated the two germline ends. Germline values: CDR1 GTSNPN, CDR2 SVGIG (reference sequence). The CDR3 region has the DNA TGTGCCTGGAGATTAATCCGGGGAGCTTTCTTT. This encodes CAWRLIRGAFF.

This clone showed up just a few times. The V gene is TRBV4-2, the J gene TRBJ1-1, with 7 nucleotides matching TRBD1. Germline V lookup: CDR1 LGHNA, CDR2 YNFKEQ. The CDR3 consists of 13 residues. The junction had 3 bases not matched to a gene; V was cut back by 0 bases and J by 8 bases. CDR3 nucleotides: TGTGCCAGCAGCCAAGATACACAGGGGGAAGCTTTCTTT. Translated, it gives CASSQDTQGEAFF.

CDR3 sequence: CASSPEGRLNQPQHF. CDR3 coding DNA: TGTGCCAGCAGCCCAGAGGGCAGGCTGAATCAGCCCCAGCATTTT. The chain combines TRBV7-8 with TRBJ1-5, with D unresolved. Trimming left V 5 bases short and J 4 bases short, with 15 bases between. The V gene's germline CDR1 is SGHVS and CDR2 FQNEAQ. CDR3 length equals 15 residues.

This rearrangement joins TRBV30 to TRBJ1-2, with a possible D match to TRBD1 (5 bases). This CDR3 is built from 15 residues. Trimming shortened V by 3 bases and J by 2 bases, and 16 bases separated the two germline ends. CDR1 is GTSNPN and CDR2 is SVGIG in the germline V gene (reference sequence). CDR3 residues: CAWSGVSRVNYGYTF. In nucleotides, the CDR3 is TGTGCCTGGAGCGGTGTGAGCAGGGTAAACTATGGCTACACCTTC.

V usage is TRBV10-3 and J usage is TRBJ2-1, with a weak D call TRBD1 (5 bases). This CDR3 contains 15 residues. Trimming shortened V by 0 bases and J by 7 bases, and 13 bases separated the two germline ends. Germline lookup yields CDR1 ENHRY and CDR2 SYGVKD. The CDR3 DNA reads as TGTGCCATCAGTGAGTCTAGGGCAGGGCCAAATGAGCAGTTCTTC. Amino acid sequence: CAISESRAGPNEQFF.

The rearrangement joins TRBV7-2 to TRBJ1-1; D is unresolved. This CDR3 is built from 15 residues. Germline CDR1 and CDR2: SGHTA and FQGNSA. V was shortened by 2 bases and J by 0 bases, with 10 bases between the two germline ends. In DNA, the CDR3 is TGTGCCAGCAGCTTACAGGCAGAGCTGAACACTGAAGCTTTCTTT. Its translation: CASSLQAELNTEAFF.

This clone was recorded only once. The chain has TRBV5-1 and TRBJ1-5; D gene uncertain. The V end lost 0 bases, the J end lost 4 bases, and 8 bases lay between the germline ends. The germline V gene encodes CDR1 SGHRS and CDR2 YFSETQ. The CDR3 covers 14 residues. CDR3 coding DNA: TGCGCCAGCAGCTTGGTTCCCGGGAATCAGCCCCAGCATTTT. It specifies CASSLVPGNQPQHF.

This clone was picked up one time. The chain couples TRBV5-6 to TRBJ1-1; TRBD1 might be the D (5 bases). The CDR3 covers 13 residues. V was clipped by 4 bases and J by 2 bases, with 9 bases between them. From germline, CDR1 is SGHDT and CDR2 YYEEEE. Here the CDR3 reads CASSQGLNTEAFF. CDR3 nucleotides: TGTGCCAGCAGCCAGGGCCTAAACACTGAAGCTTTCTTT.

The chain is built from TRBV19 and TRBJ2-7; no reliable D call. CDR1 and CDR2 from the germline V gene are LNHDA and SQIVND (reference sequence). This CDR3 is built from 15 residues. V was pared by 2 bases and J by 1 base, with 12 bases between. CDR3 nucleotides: TGTGCCAGTAGTATAACAGCCTTTCTTTCCTACGAGCAGTACTTC. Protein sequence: CASSITAFLSYEQYF.

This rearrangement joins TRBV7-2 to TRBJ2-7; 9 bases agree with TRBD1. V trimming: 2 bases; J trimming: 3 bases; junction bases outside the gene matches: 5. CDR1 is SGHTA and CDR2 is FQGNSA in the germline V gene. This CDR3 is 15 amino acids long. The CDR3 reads CASSLSSTGGYEQYF. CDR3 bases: TGTGCCAGCAGCTTATCGTCGACAGGGGGCTACGAGCAGTACTTC. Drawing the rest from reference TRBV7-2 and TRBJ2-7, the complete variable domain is GAGVSQSPSNKVTEKGKDVELRCDPISGHTALYWYRQSLGQGLEFLIYFQGNSAPDKSGLPSDRFSAERTGGSVSTLTIQRTQQEDSAVYLCASSLSSTGGYEQYFGPGTRLTVT.

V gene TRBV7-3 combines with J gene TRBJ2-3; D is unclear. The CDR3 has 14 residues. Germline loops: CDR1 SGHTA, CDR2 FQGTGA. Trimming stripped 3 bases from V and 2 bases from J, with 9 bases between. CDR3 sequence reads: CASSFTSSTDTQYF. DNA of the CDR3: TGTGCCAGCAGCTTTACGAGCTCCACAGATACGCAGTATTTT.

CDR3 bases: TGTGCCAGCAGCTCACAATCATTGGTACGAATTGGCTACACCTTC. As protein: CASSSQSLVRIGYTF. This chain links TRBV7-2 with TRBJ1-2; D call uncertain. The V end lost 4 bases, the J end lost 7 bases, and 19 bases lay between the germline ends. Germline CDR1 reads SGHTA; CDR2 reads FQGNSA. The length of the CDR3 is 15 residues.

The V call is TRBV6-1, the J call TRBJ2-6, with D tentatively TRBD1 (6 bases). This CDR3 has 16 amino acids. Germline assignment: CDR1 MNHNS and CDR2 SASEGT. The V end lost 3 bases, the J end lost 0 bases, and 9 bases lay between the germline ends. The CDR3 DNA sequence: TGTGCCAGCAGTGAGCACAGGGACTCTGGGGCCAACGTCCTGACTTTC. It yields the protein CASSEHRDSGANVLTF.

CDR3 loop: CASSLRREHEKLFF. As DNA, the CDR3 is TGTGCCAGCAGCTTACGACGGGAACATGAAAAACTGTTTTTT. The chain combines TRBV7-9 with TRBJ1-4; D not resolved. The CDR3 length is 14 residues. Germline V gives CDR1 SEHNR, CDR2 FQNEAQ (reference sequence). The V end lost 2 bases, the J end lost 6 bases, and 10 bases lay between the germline ends.

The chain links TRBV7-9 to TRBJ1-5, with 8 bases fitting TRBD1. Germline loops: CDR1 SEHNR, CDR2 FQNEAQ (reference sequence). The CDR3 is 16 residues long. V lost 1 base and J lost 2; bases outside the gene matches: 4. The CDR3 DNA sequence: TGTGCCAGCAGCTTAGGAACAGGGGGAGGCAATCAGCCCCAGCATTTT. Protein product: CASSLGTGGGNQPQHF.

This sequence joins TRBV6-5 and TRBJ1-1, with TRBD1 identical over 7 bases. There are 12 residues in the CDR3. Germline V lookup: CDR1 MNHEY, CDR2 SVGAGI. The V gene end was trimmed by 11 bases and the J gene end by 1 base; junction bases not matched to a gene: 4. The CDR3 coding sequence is TGTGCCGCAGGGACAGCGAACACTGAAGCTTTCTTT. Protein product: CAAGTANTEAFF.

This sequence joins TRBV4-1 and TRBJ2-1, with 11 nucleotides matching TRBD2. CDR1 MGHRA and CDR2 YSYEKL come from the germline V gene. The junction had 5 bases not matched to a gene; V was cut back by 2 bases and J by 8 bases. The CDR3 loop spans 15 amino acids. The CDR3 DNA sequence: TGCGCCAGCAGCCAAAGAGTAGCGGGGGGGCATGAGCAGTTCTTC. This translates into CASSQRVAGGHEQFF.

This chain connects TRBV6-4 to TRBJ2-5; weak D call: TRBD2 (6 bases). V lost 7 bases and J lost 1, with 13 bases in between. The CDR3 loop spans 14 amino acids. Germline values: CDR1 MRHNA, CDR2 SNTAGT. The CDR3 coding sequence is TGTGCCAGCAAAAACCGGGACTCCCAAGAGACCCAGTACTTC. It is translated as CASKNRDSQETQYF.

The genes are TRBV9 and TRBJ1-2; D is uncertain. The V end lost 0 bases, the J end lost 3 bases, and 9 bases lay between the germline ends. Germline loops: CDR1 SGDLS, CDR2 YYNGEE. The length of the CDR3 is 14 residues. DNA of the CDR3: TGTGCCAGCAGCGTAGGCAGCGGAGACTATGGCTACACCTTC. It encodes CASSVGSGDYGYTF.

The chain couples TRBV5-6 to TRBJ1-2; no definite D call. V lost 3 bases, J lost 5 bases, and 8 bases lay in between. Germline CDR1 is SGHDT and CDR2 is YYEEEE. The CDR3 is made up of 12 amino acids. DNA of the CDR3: TGTGCCAGCAGCTGGCCCCAATATGGCTACACCTTC. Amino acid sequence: CASSWPQYGYTF.